Below are 5 T cell receptor beta chains sequenced from a single sample in a study of blood T cell repertoires in COVID-19. Data came from immunoSEQ multiplex PCR; TCRdb stores just in-frame clones and leaves some out. The sample holds approximately 300,000 clones; around 88% are singletons and the top ten take about 4.6%. What was sequenced was peripheral blood. The source of these receptors is a man between 40 and 49 years old with acute or convalescent COVID-19.

V usage is TRBV4-1 and J usage is TRBJ1-6; tentative D call: TRBD1 (6 bases). The CDR3 sequence is 18 residues long. The V and J ends lost 1 base and 10 bases respectively, with 23 bases between them. Germline lookup yields CDR1 MGHRA and CDR2 YSYEKL. The CDR3 sequence is CASSQGRPLSRGSSPLHF. The CDR3 coding sequence is TGCGCCAGCAGCCAAGGGAGGCCCCTAAGCAGGGGAAGCTCACCCCTCCACTTT.

The gene calls are TRBV2 and TRBJ1-5; D possibly corresponds to TRBD1 (6 bases). The germline gives CDR1 SNHLY, CDR2 FYNNEI. Trimming pared 2 bases from V and 5 bases from J, leaving 10 bases between. The CDR3 is made up of 14 amino acids. CDR3 protein: CASSELGGHQPQHF. The DNA of the CDR3 is TGTGCCAGCAGTGAACTGGGGGGGCATCAGCCCCAGCATTTT.

A single count supports this clone. This sequence joins TRBV27 and TRBJ1-6; D remains ambiguous. CDR3 length: 18 residues. Between the trimmed V and J ends, which lost 3 bases and 1 base, there was a span of 16 bases. The germline gives CDR1 MNHEY, CDR2 SMNVEV (reference sequence). CDR3 sequence reads: CASSFLDPRGSYNSPLHF. For the CDR3, the DNA is TGTGCCAGCAGTTTTCTTGACCCGCGGGGTTCCTATAATTCACCCCTCCACTTT.

The chain is built from TRBV15 and TRBJ1-5; a possible D gene is TRBD1 (6 bases). This CDR3 contains 16 residues. Trimming left V 0 bases short and J 0 bases short, with 9 bases between. Germline loops: CDR1 LNHNV, CDR2 YYDKDF (reference sequence). CDR3 in amino acids: CATSREGAASNQPQHF. The CDR3 DNA is TGTGCCACCAGCAGAGAGGGGGCAGCTAGCAATCAGCCCCAGCATTTT.

This sequence joins TRBV11-3 and TRBJ2-7, with TRBD1 matching 10 bases. This CDR3 region has 16 residues. Germline trimming cut 1 base from V and 5 bases from J; bases unmatched to any gene: 8. Germline CDR1 is SGHNT and CDR2 is YENEEA. This CDR3 reads CASSLGGQGMIHEQYF. The CDR3 nucleotides are TGTGCCAGCAGCTTAGGGGGACAGGGGATGATCCACGAGCAGTACTTC.